Shown below are 9 T cell receptor beta chains from a single sample sequenced in a study of early T cells in non-severe SARS-CoV-2 infection. TCRdb called the 5' RACE reads again in MiXCR, with one record for every CDR3 protein. The sample yields about 37,000 distinct CDR3 sequences, roughly 8% seen once. The starting material was whole blood, obtained at baseline. The receptors originated from an adult who was a healthcare worker with PCR-confirmed SARS-CoV-2 infection or an uninfected control (not recorded which).

The table lists this clonotype with many counts. The rearrangement joins TRBV20-1 to TRBJ2-5, with D possibly being TRBD2 (7 bases). V dropped 4 bases and J dropped 1 base, with 10 bases sitting between them. Germline V gene lookup returns CDR1 DFQATT and CDR2 SNEGSKA (reference sequence). The CDR3 has 13 amino acids. The CDR3: CSATRGAQETQYF. The CDR3 DNA reads as TGCAGTGCTACCCGGGGGGCCCAAGAGACCCAGTACTTC.

The CDR3 DNA follows: TGTGCCAGCAGTTTAGGCTCGGGCGCCGGGGAGCTGTTTTTT. Protein product: CASSLGSGAGELFF. This chain connects TRBV28 to TRBJ2-2; D uncertain. CDR3 length: 14 residues. V shed 2 bases and J shed 6 bases, with 10 bases lying between them. Germline-derived CDR1 and CDR2 are MDHEN and SYDVKM.

The chain combines TRBV2 with TRBJ1-6; weak D call: TRBD1 (6 bases). The V and J ends lost 0 bases and 6 bases respectively, with 15 bases between them. In germline, CDR1 is SNHLY, CDR2 FYNNEI. The CDR3 extends over 17 amino acids. CDR3 sequence reads: CASSEAAGTPSNSPLHF. The CDR3 DNA reads TGTGCCAGCAGTGAAGCTGCAGGGACACCTTCTAATTCACCCCTCCACTTT.

V gene TRBV10-2 combines with J gene TRBJ1-2; D not certain. V dropped 0 bases and J dropped 4 bases, with 6 bases sitting between them. The CDR3 extends over 13 amino acids. The germline V gene has CDR1 WSHSY and CDR2 SAAADI. The CDR3 nucleotides are TGCGCCAGCAGTGAGTCACAGAGCTATGGCTACACCTTC. Translated: CASSESQSYGYTF.

This clonotype was counted only a few times. The gene calls are TRBV3-1 and TRBJ2-7; tentatively, D is TRBD1 (5 bases). From germline, CDR1 is LGHDT and CDR2 YNNKEL (reference sequence). The germline V and J ends were trimmed by 5 bases and 7 bases, with 12 bases remaining between them. The CDR3 length is 12 residues. CDR3 sequence reads: CASSFQGREQYF. CDR3 coding DNA: TGTGCCAGCAGCTTCCAGGGAAGGGAGCAGTACTTC.

The chain uses TRBV28 and TRBJ2-7; D gene ambiguous. The V gene lost 8 bases and the J gene lost 0 bases, with 5 bases spanning the gap. The germline V gene encodes CDR1 MDHEN and CDR2 SYDVKM. This CDR3 has 11 residues. The DNA for the CDR3 is TGTGCCAGCGGCTTCTCCTACGAGCAGTACTTC. Translated, it gives CASGFSYEQYF.

The J gene is TRBJ2-7, the V gene TRBV20-1, with 11 bases aligning to TRBD2. Germline V gene data show CDR1 as DFQATT and CDR2 as SNEGSKA (reference sequence). With 6 bases clipped from V and 0 bases from J, the junction kept 4 bases outside the gene matches. CDR3 length: 14 residues. The CDR3 nucleotides read TGCAGTGCCCGTGGACTAGCGGGCTCCTACGAGCAGTACTTC. The encoded protein is CSARGLAGSYEQYF.

The J gene is TRBJ1-5, the V gene TRBV28; D is perhaps TRBD1 (5 bases). Germline loops: CDR1 MDHEN, CDR2 SYDVKM. The CDR3 has 13 residues. V was cut by 5 bases and J by 4 bases, with 9 bases left in between. CDR3 loop: CASSRDLNQPQHF. Written as DNA, the CDR3 is TGTGCCAGCAGTAGGGACCTTAATCAGCCCCAGCATTTT.

This clonotype has a count of ten or more. This chain joins TRBV28 and TRBJ2-3; D is undetermined. The CDR3 runs 14 residues. V lost 3 bases and J 0 bases, leaving 7 bases between the germline ends. Germline values: CDR1 MDHEN, CDR2 SYDVKM. CDR3 DNA: TGTGCCAGCAGTTTGTTAGGTAGCACAGATACGCAGTATTTT. Translating it yields CASSLLGSTDTQYF.